This T cell receptor beta chain was found in a study of cytomegalovirus exposure and HLA in healthy donors. Notes on the study in general: HLA restriction was apparent for most CMV-associated TCR beta chains in a later analysis. For most TCR sequences rarity was the rule, although some public TCRs occurred in many donors. Three chains tied to CMV proved CMV antigen-specific in vitro. Being productive about 87% or about 30% of the time was typical of most TCR beta V segments in an earlier analysis.

The PCR had 60 Vbeta and 13 Jbeta primers. TCRdb's copy holds only in-frame clones and misses some; the assay was immunoSEQ multiplex PCR. The sample lists some 200,000 clones, 75% to 90% occurring once. The germline gives CDR1 MNHEY, CDR2 SVGAGI. The length of the CDR3 is 15 residues. Note on this clone: Its specificity is not known.

This TCR derives from a woman aged 40 to 50 in good health and CMV-seronegative. Sequenced sample: PBMCs. The chain carries TRBV6-5 and TRBJ2-5, with a weak D call TRBD2 (5 bases). Near its end, the DNA agrees better with TRBJ2-7, so the J call may be wrong. DNA for the CDR3: TGTGCCAGCAGCAACGATCCTGGAGGCAGCTACGAGCAGTACTTC. The encoded protein is CASSNDPGGSYEQYF.